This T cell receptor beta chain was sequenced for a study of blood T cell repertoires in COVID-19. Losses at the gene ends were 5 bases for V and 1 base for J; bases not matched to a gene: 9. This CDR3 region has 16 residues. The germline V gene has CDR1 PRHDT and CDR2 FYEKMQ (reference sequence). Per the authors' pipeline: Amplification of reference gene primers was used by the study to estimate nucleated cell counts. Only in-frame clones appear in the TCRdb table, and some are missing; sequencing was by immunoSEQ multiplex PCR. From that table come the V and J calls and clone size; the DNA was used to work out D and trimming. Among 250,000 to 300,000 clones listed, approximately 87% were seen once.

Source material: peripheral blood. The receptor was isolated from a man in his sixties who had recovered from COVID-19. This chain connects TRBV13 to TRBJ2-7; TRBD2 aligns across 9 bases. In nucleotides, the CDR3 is TGTGCCAGCAGCAGTCACGGCGGGAGGGGATCCTACGAGCAGTACTTC. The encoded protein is CASSSHGGRGSYEQYF.